Below are 31 T cell receptor beta chains sequenced from a single sample in a study of regulatory T cells in long-lasting Graves disease. Specified time point: newly diagnosed GD, antithyroid drugs for less than 3 months. The authors made the TCR library using RNA they extracted from PBMCs. Relying on iRepertoire HTBI primers and Arm-PCR of CDR3 regions, the team built TCR beta libraries. One entry per CDR3 protein results from TCRdb running MiXCR on the multiplex PCR reads. This table holds 530,000 or so distinct CDR3 sequences, about 16% found once. These same data were also listed under a study on T cells in Graves' hyperthyroidism and ophthalmopathy.

Sequencing was performed on peripheral blood mononuclear cells (PBMCs), taken at new diagnosis, from a patient treated with antithyroid drugs. The receptors shown here come from a man between 18 and 29 years old with Graves disease.

The chain couples TRBV6-5 to TRBJ2-4; 9 nucleotides align to TRBD2. CDR1 is MNHEY, CDR2 SVGAGI, per germline. Trimming cost V 0 bases and J 4 bases; bases outside gene matches: 16. This CDR3 region has 20 residues. The CDR3 spells CASSYSRGGRAWHVKNIQYF. In nucleotides, the CDR3 is TGTGCCAGCAGTTACTCGAGGGGCGGGAGGGCCTGGCACGTAAAAAACATTCAGTACTTC.

The count of this clonotype is one. The chain joins TRBV7-9 to TRBJ1-2, with D perhaps TRBD1 (5 bases). With 5 bases removed from V and 8 bases from J, the gap between germline ends came to 9 bases. Germline V gene sequence: CDR1 SEHNR, CDR2 FQNEAQ (reference sequence). The CDR3 loop spans 11 amino acids. CDR3 amino acids: CASSATGGYTF. CDR3 DNA sequence: TGTGCCAGCAGCGCCACAGGAGGCTACACCTTC.

In its sample, this clonotype was seen many times. The chain combines TRBV28 with TRBJ2-5; 9 bases align to TRBD1. The CDR3 runs to 14 residues. The J segment lost 5 bases and the V segment lost 4 bases, leaving 5 bases of the junction unmatched. CDR1 and CDR2 from the germline V gene are MDHEN and SYDVKM. The CDR3 DNA sequence: TGTGCCAGCAGTTACAGGGGGCCCGGGGAGACCCAGTACTTC. It translates to CASSYRGPGETQYF.

Ten or more counts support this clonotype. The chain is built from TRBV11-2 and TRBJ1-1; D not certain. Germline values: CDR1 SGHAT, CDR2 FQNNGV. CDR3 length equals 14 residues. V was pared by 1 base and J by 4 bases, with 10 bases between. The CDR3 DNA sequence: TGTGCCAGCAGCTTAGGTAGGATAATCACTGAAGCTTTCTTT. This sequence encodes CASSLGRIITEAFF.

Many counts were recorded for this clonotype. The J gene is TRBJ1-1, the V gene TRBV5-1, with 7 bases that match TRBD1. After removal of 4 bases from V and 4 bases from J, the junction contained 10 bases not matched to a gene. Germline assignment: CDR1 SGHRS and CDR2 YFSETQ. This CDR3 is built from 15 residues. The DNA of the CDR3 is TGCGCCAGCAGCCCGAGACAGGGAAGCGGCACTGAAGCTTTCTTT. Amino acid sequence: CASSPRQGSGTEAFF.

This clonotype has just a few counts. The rearrangement links TRBV6-2 or TRBV6-3 to TRBJ2-5; 7 nucleotides match TRBD1. There are 14 residues in the CDR3. The J segment lost 2 bases and the V segment lost 7 bases, leaving 7 bases of the junction unmatched. The germline V gene encodes CDR1 MNHEY and CDR2 SVGEGT. CDR3 sequence reads: CASIQGRGQETQYF. As DNA, the CDR3 is TGTGCCAGCATCCAGGGCAGGGGGCAAGAGACCCAGTACTTC.

The genes are TRBV7-2 and TRBJ1-6; possible D gene TRBD1, 6 bases. Germline CDR1 and CDR2: SGHTA and FQGNSA. This CDR3 has 12 amino acids. Deletions cut 6 bases from V and 9 bases from J, with 9 bases between. The CDR3 region has the DNA TGTGCCAGCAGTCGAGGGGGTTCACCCCTCCACTTT. Encoded protein: CASSRGGSPLHF.

In its sample, this clonotype was seen a few times. The genes are TRBV5-6 and TRBJ1-2; TRBD1 is a possible D gene (5 bases). CDR1 and CDR2 (germline): SGHDT, YYEEEE. Trimming pared 0 bases from V and 8 bases from J, leaving 11 bases between. This CDR3 is 13 amino acids long. The DNA for the CDR3 is TGTGCCAGCAGCTTGGAGACAGTTCGAGGCTACACCTTC. This gives the protein CASSLETVRGYTF.

Ten or more counts support this clonotype. The chain employs TRBV11-2 and TRBJ2-5; D may be TRBD2 (6 bases). Germline V gives CDR1 SGHAT, CDR2 FQNNGV. This CDR3 contains 13 residues. V shed 5 bases and J shed 4 bases, with 11 bases lying between them. The CDR3 protein is CASSRGEVETQYF. The CDR3 DNA sequence: TGTGCCAGCAGCCGCGGGGAGGTAGAGACCCAGTACTTC.

The CDR3 DNA is TGTGCCAGCAGCTTGGTTAGGGGATGGGATCCCCACACTGAAGCTTTCTTT. Translating gives CASSLVRGWDPHTEAFF. V and J are TRBV5-6 and TRBJ1-1; D might be TRBD1 (5 bases). Germline CDR1 is SGHDT and CDR2 is YYEEEE. The V end lost 0 bases, the J end lost 3 bases, and 18 bases lay between the germline ends. This CDR3 is built from 17 residues.

This clonotype was counted at least ten times. The chain links TRBV29-1 to TRBJ2-2; D call uncertain. CDR1 is SQVTM, CDR2 ANQGSEA, per germline. Trimming took 7 bases from V and 4 from J, leaving 10 bases between them. This CDR3 has 12 residues. As DNA, the CDR3 is TGCAGCGCCCAAGGGCCCACCGGGGAGCTGTTTTTT. Protein product: CSAQGPTGELFF.

This clonotype was recorded many times. The chain joins TRBV20-1 to TRBJ2-1, with 16 bases identical to TRBD2. Germline V gene lookup returns CDR1 DFQATT and CDR2 SNEGSKA (reference sequence). The CDR3 covers 17 residues. Unmatched junction bases numbered 11, after V lost 6 bases and J lost 6 bases. DNA of the CDR3: TGCAGTGCATCGTCTCCGGGACTAGCGGGAGGGCCCAATGAGCAGTTCTTC. Protein product: CSASSPGLAGGPNEQFF.

The V and J genes are TRBV20-1 and TRBJ1-2, with no clear D. This CDR3 is 13 amino acids long. CDR1 and CDR2 (germline): DFQATT, SNEGSKA (reference sequence). Trimming pared 3 bases from V and 4 bases from J, leaving 12 bases between. This chain's CDR3 is CSARIGEGYGYTF. In DNA form, the CDR3 reads TGCAGTGCTAGGATCGGGGAGGGCTATGGCTACACCTTC.

This clonotype has a count of ten or more. The chain recombines TRBV20-1 with TRBJ2-5; a weak D match, TRBD1 (6 bases). V shed 0 bases and J shed 7 bases, with 24 bases lying between them. The germline V gene has CDR1 DFQATT and CDR2 SNEGSKA (reference sequence). The CDR3 spans 17 residues. As DNA, the CDR3 is TGCAGTGCTAGAGATCACCTACAATCGACAGGATCGGGGACCCAGTACTTC. Its translation: CSARDHLQSTGSGTQYF.

This clonotype has a handful of counts. The chain couples TRBV3-1 to TRBJ2-7; D possibly corresponds to TRBD2 (5 bases). The V gene lost 4 bases and the J gene lost 5 bases, with 15 bases spanning the gap. The germline gives CDR1 LGHDT, CDR2 YNNKEL (reference sequence). CDR3 size: 14 residues. The DNA for the CDR3 is TGTGCCAGCAGCCTCCGGGCGGGTAGGAACGAGCAGTACTTC. Translation gives CASSLRAGRNEQYF.

This clonotype was picked up a small number of times. V usage is TRBV3-1 and J usage is TRBJ1-5; maybe TRBD1 (6 bases). The CDR3 is 14 amino acids. The V gene lost 5 bases and the J gene lost 9 bases, with 17 bases spanning the gap. CDR1 LGHDT and CDR2 YNNKEL come from the germline V gene (reference sequence). The CDR3 DNA reads as TGTGCCAGCAGCACTCGGACAGACCAAGGGCCCCAGCATTTT. Translating gives CASSTRTDQGPQHF.

The V call is TRBV28, the J call TRBJ2-1, with a possible D match to TRBD1 (5 bases). The germline V and J ends were trimmed by 2 bases and 7 bases, with 15 bases remaining between them. The germline gives CDR1 MDHEN, CDR2 SYDVKM. The CDR3 contains 15 residues. The CDR3 bases are TGTGCCAGCAGTTTAGCAGGGTCGGTTGGAAATGAGCAGTTCTTC. Residues: CASSLAGSVGNEQFF.

This clonotype was picked up a small number of times. The chain recombines TRBV25-1 with TRBJ2-3; a weak D match, TRBD2 (7 bases). From germline, CDR1 is MGHDK and CDR2 SYGVNS. CDR3 length: 16 residues. V lost 9 bases and J 6 bases, leaving 25 bases between the germline ends. This CDR3 reads CARGGRPQPIGDTQYF. In DNA, the CDR3 is TGTGCCAGGGGGGGGCGTCCGCAACCGATAGGGGATACGCAGTATTTT.

In its sample, this clonotype was seen many times. This chain uses TRBV27 with TRBJ1-2; TRBD1 aligns across 8 bases. V lost 2 bases and J lost 4; bases outside the gene matches: 6. CDR3 size: 15 residues. Per germline, CDR1 MNHEY and CDR2 SMNVEV (reference sequence). The CDR3 coding sequence is TGTGCCAGCAGTTTAGGAAACCAGGGGGCCTATGGCTACACCTTC. It codes for CASSLGNQGAYGYTF.

This clonotype has just a few counts. The rearrangement joins TRBV27 to TRBJ2-7; 11 nucleotides line up with TRBD1. The CDR3 has 16 amino acids. Unmatched junction bases numbered 9, after V lost 5 bases and J lost 3 bases. Germline values: CDR1 MNHEY, CDR2 SMNVEV (reference sequence). CDR3 in amino acids: CASSEDRGRGNYEQYF. The CDR3 DNA follows: TGTGCCAGCAGTGAGGACAGGGGGCGCGGTAACTACGAGCAGTACTTC.

This clonotype was picked up a small number of times. CDR3 amino acids: CSARDGGQGGNSPLHF. The DNA for the CDR3 is TGCAGTGCTAGAGATGGGGGTCAAGGAGGGAATTCACCCCTCCACTTT. The chain employs TRBV20-1 and TRBJ1-6; D possibly corresponds to TRBD1 (5 bases). Germline CDR1 and CDR2: DFQATT and SNEGSKA (reference sequence). This CDR3 contains 16 residues. V lost 0 bases and J lost 7, with 16 bases in between.

The chain has TRBV5-6 and TRBJ2-7, with D possibly matching TRBD1 (5 bases). Trimming pared 0 bases from V and 2 bases from J, leaving 9 bases between. CDR1 is SGHDT and CDR2 is YYEEEE in the germline V gene. The CDR3 consists of 14 residues. CDR3 in DNA: TGTGCCAGCAGCTTGGGAGAGGACACCTACGAGCAGTACTTC. Translated, it gives CASSLGEDTYEQYF.

In its sample, this clonotype was seen many times. The rearrangement uses TRBV28 and TRBJ1-2, with D unclear. CDR3 length: 18 residues. Per germline, CDR1 MDHEN and CDR2 SYDVKM. The V end lost 1 base, the J end lost 4 bases, and 22 bases lay between the germline ends. This CDR3 reads CASSLFSGAGPLGYGYTF. The CDR3 DNA is TGTGCCAGCAGTTTATTTTCTGGCGCGGGCCCCCTGGGCTATGGCTACACCTTC.

The rearrangement uses TRBV3-1 and TRBJ2-4, with D unclear. CDR3 size: 14 residues. Trimming stripped 0 bases from V and 1 base from J, with 4 bases between. CDR1 is LGHDT and CDR2 is YNNKEL in the germline V gene (reference sequence). DNA of the CDR3: TGTGCCAGCAGCCAAGACCACGCCAAAAACATTCAGTACTTC. Residues: CASSQDHAKNIQYF. Full variable domain (rest looked up from reference TRBV3-1 and TRBJ2-4): DTAVSQTPKYLVTQMGNDKSIKCEQNLGHDTMYWYKQDSKKFLKIMFSYNNKELIINETVPNRFSPKSPDKAHLNLHINSLELGDSAVYFCASSQDHAKNIQYFGAGTRLSVL.

Many counts were recorded for this clonotype. The V gene is TRBV27, the J gene TRBJ2-7; 7 nucleotides align to TRBD1. The germline V gene has CDR1 MNHEY and CDR2 SMNVEV (reference sequence). CDR3 size: 14 residues. V shed 5 bases, J shed 2 bases, and the junction held 6 bases outside the gene matches. The CDR3 DNA sequence: TGTGCCAGCAGTGCCCGACAGGGAGCCTACGAGCAGTACTTC. It encodes CASSARQGAYEQYF.

This rearrangement joins TRBV6-2 or TRBV6-3 to TRBJ2-3; 8 bases agree with TRBD2. V lost 8 bases, J lost 4 bases, and 8 bases stayed unmatched. CDR1 is MNHEY, CDR2 SVGEGT, per germline. This CDR3 is built from 14 residues. The CDR3 protein is CASERELSPDTQYF. The CDR3 nucleotides are TGTGCCAGCGAGCGGGAGCTAAGCCCAGATACGCAGTATTTT.

The chain is built from TRBV7-9 and TRBJ1-5, with D possibly being TRBD1 (5 bases). The CDR3 has 12 residues. Trimming took off 8 bases at V and 7 bases at J, with 12 bases between the two ends. Germline CDR1 SEHNR, CDR2 FQNEAQ (reference sequence). The CDR3 DNA follows: TGTGCCAGCGGGACGGGGGGACAGCCCCAGCATTTT. The encoded protein is CASGTGGQPQHF.

This clonotype has a count of ten or more. This sequence joins TRBV20-1 and TRBJ1-5; 8 nucleotides line up with TRBD1. This CDR3 has 15 residues. Germline lookup yields CDR1 DFQATT and CDR2 SNEGSKA (reference sequence). V shed 0 bases and J 9 bases; nucleotides not matched to a gene: 10. The CDR3 bases are TGCAGTGCTAGAGATCCAGGGGGCACCTGGTTGCCCCAGCATTTT. Translated, it gives CSARDPGGTWLPQHF.

Regarding this clonotype: The CDR3 does not close with the conserved phenylalanine or tryptophan, likely indicating a read error. The gene calls are TRBV7-8 and TRBJ2-3, with 15 bases identical to TRBD2. The germline gives CDR1 SGHVS, CDR2 FQNEAQ. The CDR3 has 16 amino acids. Losses at the gene ends were 4 bases for V and 8 bases for J; bases not matched to a gene: 7. This CDR3 is CASSSLGLAGGGTQYL. The CDR3 DNA reads TGTGCCAGCAGCTCTTTGGGACTAGCGGGAGGAGGTACGCAGTATCTT.

V and J are TRBV19 and TRBJ2-2; D not certain. Trimming shortened V by 3 bases and J by 3 bases, and 5 bases separated the two germline ends. The CDR3 extends over 13 amino acids. Germline CDR1 reads LNHDA; CDR2 reads SQIVND (reference sequence). CDR3 sequence reads: CASSILDTGELFF. CDR3 nucleotide sequence: TGTGCCAGTAGTATTCTTGACACCGGGGAGCTGTTTTTT.

The chain links TRBV9 to TRBJ2-1, with no clear D. V lost 4 bases and J 5 bases, leaving 10 bases between the germline ends. The CDR3 runs to 13 residues. The germline V gene has CDR1 SGDLS and CDR2 YYNGEE. CDR3 sequence (DNA): TGTGCCAGCAGCCCACGAAACGACAATGAGCAGTTCTTC. Its translation is CASSPRNDNEQFF.